This T cell receptor (beta chain) was documented in a study of cytomegalovirus exposure and HLA in healthy donors. On the study more broadly: Most donors, 70% to 85% of over 300 genotyped, fell in the Caucasian-associated ancestry cluster.

V lost 0 bases, J lost 6 bases, and 13 bases lay in between. Germline loops: CDR1 SGHRS, CDR2 YFSETQ. The CDR3 consists of 15 residues. This clone has only one observation. The antigen remains undetermined. Primers for the PCR totalled 60 Vbeta and 13 Jbeta. Produced via immunoSEQ multiplex PCR; TCRdb's table is partial and in-frame only. The table lists approximately 140,000 clones, 75% to 85% of them singletons, with about 6.8% in the top ten. Findings and caveats of the study: Many donors carried some public TCRs, although rarity characterized most TCR sequences. Reports showed the classifier diagnosing cytomegalovirus status with high specificity and sensitivity. Presence/absence results assume similar sequencing depth per donor, which may not hold.

The source material was PBMCs. This sequence joins TRBV5-1 and TRBJ2-1, with TRBD2 as a possible D gene (7 bases). This TCR was recovered from a woman aged 40-49 years in good health and CMV-seropositive. The CDR3 here is CASSLAQGGGNEQFF. In DNA form, the CDR3 reads TGCGCCAGCAGCTTGGCACAGGGAGGGGGCAATGAGCAGTTCTTC.